This section outlines one T cell receptor (beta chain) sequence together with its context. No antigen is known for it. This record belongs to a study of CD4 T cells in relation to SARS-CoV-2 and coronaviruses. Study background: Crossreactive spike epitopes shared across donors were mapped to their HLA restriction.

Study observations and caveats: Crossreactivity was assessed only for spike protein, not other viral proteins. Samples before the pandemic and after infection were not matched within any donor.

The unexposed donors gave CD4+ T cells in about 2010-2019, prior to COVID-19. CD4 enrichment then naive enrichment separated naive from memory CD4+ cells. The data were produced by immunoSEQ multiplex PCR, yet TCRdb's version contains in-frame clones alone and is incomplete. The repertoire holds roughly 61,000 clones, with approximately 90% as singletons. The sample consisted of memory CD4+ T cells from PBMCs. The sequence was obtained from a human donor in good health.

The CDR3 DNA is TGCGCCAGCAGTGCGACTAGCGGGAGAGGGACAGATACGCAGTATTTT. Its protein product is CASSATSGRGTDTQYF. The chain employs TRBV10-1 and TRBJ2-3, with 12 bases that match TRBD2. CDR1 is WNHNN, CDR2 SYGVQD, per germline (reference sequence). The V and J ends lost 4 bases and 3 bases, in that order; junction bases with no gene match: 5. CDR3 length: 16 residues.